A single sample gave rise to the 16 T cell receptor beta chains below, sequenced in a study of blood T cell repertoires in COVID-19. The method was immunoSEQ multiplex PCR; TCRdb's version includes in-frame clones alone and lacks a portion of them. Here the sample spans fewer than 300,000 clones, roughly 84% being singletons. The sequencing sample was made of peripheral blood. The receptor set was obtained from a woman between 18 and 29 years old with acute or convalescent COVID-19.

CDR3 sequence reads: CASSAGSGGAEAFF. The CDR3 nucleotides are TGTGCCAGCAGCGCGGGTTCGGGGGGCGCTGAAGCTTTCTTT. This rearrangement joins TRBV9 to TRBJ1-1; maybe TRBD1 (6 bases). Germline assignment: CDR1 SGDLS and CDR2 YYNGEE. The V and J ends lost 3 bases and 6 bases respectively, with 15 bases between them. The CDR3 sequence is 14 residues long.

The rearrangement uses TRBV7-2 and TRBJ2-2; D possibly corresponds to TRBD2 (5 bases). The CDR3 loop spans 13 amino acids. The germline V and J ends were trimmed by 3 bases and 4 bases, with 6 bases remaining between them. Germline V CDR1 and CDR2: SGHTA, FQGNSA. The CDR3 loop reads CASSFTSTGELFF. As DNA, the CDR3 is TGTGCCAGCAGCTTTACTAGCACCGGGGAGCTGTTTTTT.

In its sample, this clone was seen once. The J gene is TRBJ1-6, the V gene TRBV6-5; D remains ambiguous. The CDR3 extends over 14 amino acids. Germline assignment: CDR1 MNHEY and CDR2 SVGAGI. Trimming took 4 bases from V and 10 from J, leaving 14 bases between them. CDR3 coding DNA: TGTGCCAGCAGTTTAAGGGCCGAGGGATCACCCCTCCACTTT. Protein: CASSLRAEGSPLHF.

This clone was observed a few times. The V gene is TRBV7-8, the J gene TRBJ2-1; 15 bases are a match to TRBD2. The CDR3 spans 13 residues. V lost 5 bases to trimming and J lost 13 bases; unmatched junction nucleotides: 3. Germline lookup yields CDR1 SGHVS and CDR2 FQNEAQ. CDR3 coding DNA: TGTGCCAGCAGCCAGGGACTAGCGGGAGGCCAGTTCTTC. Encoded protein: CASSQGLAGGQFF.

The chain combines TRBV30 with TRBJ2-7; 7 positions match TRBD1. Looked up from germline, CDR1 is GTSNPN and CDR2 is SVGIG (reference sequence). The CDR3 covers 12 residues. The ends lost 2 bases at V and 12 bases at J; junction bases unmatched: 10. CDR3 DNA: TGTGCCTGGAGTAAACGGACAGGCATCCTGTACTTC. This gives the protein CAWSKRTGILYF.

V usage is TRBV4-1 and J usage is TRBJ2-7; TRBD1 might be the D (5 bases). V lost 0 bases and J 5 bases, leaving 14 bases between the germline ends. The germline V gene has CDR1 MGHRA and CDR2 YSYEKL. This CDR3 region has 15 residues. CDR3 residues: CASSQDWAGSDEQYF. The CDR3 nucleotides are TGCGCCAGCAGCCAAGATTGGGCAGGGTCCGACGAGCAGTACTTC.

This chain connects TRBV7-2 to TRBJ2-1; D is perhaps TRBD2 (5 bases). Trimming removed 4 bases from V and 7 bases from J, with 14 bases in between. The CDR3 is 14 residues long. Per the germline V gene, CDR1 is SGHTA and CDR2 is FQGNSA. The CDR3: CASSSRLALNEQFF. CDR3 sequence (DNA): TGTGCCAGCAGCTCTCGGCTAGCCCTAAATGAGCAGTTCTTC.

This chain connects TRBV18 to TRBJ1-3; maybe TRBD1 (6 bases). In germline, CDR1 is KGHSH, CDR2 LQKENI. Trimming shortened V by 3 bases and J by 14 bases, and 14 bases separated the two germline ends. CDR3 length: 12 residues. The CDR3 reads CASSPTGQALYF. The CDR3 region has the DNA TGTGCCAGCTCACCGACGGGACAAGCCTTATATTTT.

The chain carries TRBV28 and TRBJ1-5; D is unclear. This CDR3 has 16 amino acids. Germline loops: CDR1 MDHEN, CDR2 SYDVKM. V shed 3 bases and J shed 3 bases, with 15 bases lying between them. The CDR3 sequence is CASSFVGRLINQPQHF. The CDR3 DNA follows: TGTGCCAGCAGTTTCGTCGGGAGATTGATCAATCAGCCCCAGCATTTT.

The chain carries TRBV20-1 and TRBJ1-1; D may be TRBD1 (5 bases). This CDR3 has 10 residues. Trimming left V 4 bases short and J 7 bases short, with 7 bases between. Germline CDR1 is DFQATT and CDR2 is SNEGSKA (reference sequence). CDR3 residues: CSANRIEAFF. CDR3 coding DNA: TGCAGTGCTAACAGGATTGAAGCTTTCTTT.

The rearrangement links TRBV7-2 to TRBJ1-2, with D tentatively TRBD1 (6 bases). Germline V gives CDR1 SGHTA, CDR2 FQGNSA. This CDR3 region has 14 residues. V was pared by 4 bases and J by 12 bases, with 21 bases between. CDR3 in amino acids: CASSSSGTPTKDTF. The CDR3 DNA sequence: TGTGCCAGCAGCTCCTCCGGGACACCCACGAAGGACACCTTC. Variable domain in full (rest from reference TRBV7-2 and TRBJ1-2): GAGVSQSPSNKVTEKGKDVELRCDPISGHTALYWYRQSLGQGLEFLIYFQGNSAPDKSGLPSDRFSAERTGGSVSTLTIQRTQQEDSAVYLCASSSSGTPTKDTFGSGTRLTVV.

This clone was detected only a few times. The V gene is TRBV2, the J gene TRBJ2-7, with TRBD1 matching 11 bases. Germline V gives CDR1 SNHLY, CDR2 FYNNEI. V was pared by 5 bases and J by 3 bases, with 3 bases of the junction left unmatched. This CDR3 is built from 14 residues. The CDR3 reads CASSSGTGGYEQYF. Here the CDR3 DNA reads TGTGCCAGCAGTTCCGGGACAGGGGGCTACGAGCAGTACTTC.

This chain joins TRBV4-3 and TRBJ2-7; 11 nucleotides agree with TRBD2. Germline CDR1 LGHNA, CDR2 YSLEER. V lost 3 bases and J lost 4; bases outside the gene matches: 5. The CDR3 runs to 15 residues. In DNA, the CDR3 is TGCGCCAGCAGCCACCACGGGACTAGCGGTTACGAGCAGTACTTC. Translation gives CASSHHGTSGYEQYF.

V and J are TRBV28 and TRBJ2-3; 12 nucleotides agree with TRBD2. This CDR3 has 18 amino acids. V lost 6 bases to trimming and J lost 1 base; unmatched junction nucleotides: 11. Germline V gene lookup returns CDR1 MDHEN and CDR2 SYDVKM. The CDR3: CASSLTSGSPGGTDTQYF. The DNA of the CDR3 is TGTGCCAGCAGCCTGACTAGCGGGAGCCCCGGAGGCACAGATACGCAGTATTTT.

The chain is built from TRBV1 and TRBJ2-1; the DNA was not used to check the table's D call, TRBD1. TRBV1 is a pseudogene locus. This CDR3 is built from 15 residues. CDR3 sequence reads: CTSSPNRDRGNEQFF. The CDR3 region has the DNA TGCACCAGCAGCCCCAACCGGGACAGGGGCAATGAGCAGTTCTTC.

This clone was counted once. The V call is TRBV6-5, the J call TRBJ2-7; no clear D. This CDR3 has 13 residues. Trimming took 2 bases from V and 3 from J, leaving 8 bases between them. The germline V gene encodes CDR1 MNHEY and CDR2 SVGAGI. CDR3 coding DNA: TGTGCCAGCAGTTACGCCCTAGACTACGAGCAGTACTTC. Amino acids: CASSYALDYEQYF.